A selection of T cell receptor beta chains follows, all from one sample in a study of shared clonotypes between healthy human individuals. Only in-frame clones appear in the TCRdb table, and some are missing; sequencing was by immunoSEQ multiplex PCR. The repertoire holds about 2.5 million clones, with less than 95% as singletons. The sequenced material came from naive CD4+ T cells from PBMCs. The source of these receptors is a man aged 18 to 35 in good health. Some clones in this sample may be carry-over from other donors' samples. CDR3s include the opening cysteine and the closing phenylalanine or tryptophan. D genes are given only for firm matches. Only some rows state a clone size, as once, few, many or a class for expanded clones.

clone_size d_call j_call v_call cdr3_nt cdr3_aa
NA NA TRBJ1-5 TRBV6-1 TGTGCCAGCAGTCCGGATGTACCCCAGCCCCAGCATTTT CASSPDVPQPQHF
NA NA TRBJ2-6 TRBV27 TGTGCCAGCAGTTACGGTTTTTTGGGCAAGAAAAGTTTCTCTGGGGCCAACGTCCTGACTTTC CASSYGFLGKKSFSGANVLTF
NA TRBD1 TRBJ2-2 TRBV30 TGTGCCTGGAGTGTCCCAGGCAGGGGGTACACCGGGGAGCTGTTTTTT CAWSVPGRGYTGELFF
NA NA TRBJ2-5 TRBV20-1 TGCAGTTTCAGCACCGGGGAGACCCAGTACTTC CSFSTGETQYF
NA NA TRBJ1-1 TRBV28 TGTGCCAGCACCCCCCAAGCGGGGCGAAACACTGAAGCTTTCTTT CASTPQAGRNTEAFF
NA NA TRBJ1-1 TRBV6-5 TGTGCCAGCAGTTACCAAGGGACTAAAGCGAACACTGAAGCTTTCTTT CASSYQGTKANTEAFF
NA TRBD2 TRBJ2-7 TRBV15 TGTGCCACCAGCAGAGAGAGTGGGGGACTAGCGTACGAGCAGTACTTC CATSRESGGLAYEQYF
once NA TRBJ1-6 TRBV28 TGTGCCAGCACACCACGGGGCGGGAATTCACCCCTCCACTTT CASTPRGGNSPLHF
NA NA TRBJ2-2 TRBV7-3 TGTGCCAGCAGCTTAACCAGCACTAGTCCCGGGGAGCTGTTTTTT CASSLTSTSPGELFF
once TRBD2 TRBJ2-7 TRBV4-1 TGCGCCAGCAGCCCCCGGACTAGCGGGAGTGGGGGGGCCTACGAGCAGTACTTC CASSPRTSGSGGAYEQYF
NA TRBD1 TRBJ1-4 TRBV4-1 TGCGCCAGCAGCCCACCTCGGACAGGGGGCGAAAAACTGTTTTTT CASSPPRTGGEKLFF
NA TRBD1 TRBJ2-7 TRBV29-1 TGCAGCGGGACCGGGACAGGGATCGACGAGCAGTACTTC CSGTGTGIDEQYF
NA NA TRBJ1-1 TRBV7-7 TGTGCCAGCAGCTTAGACTTGAACACTGAAGCTTTCTTT CASSLDLNTEAFF
NA NA TRBJ2-1 TRBV10-3 TGTGCCATCAGTGAGGGGCGGATAGCCTACAATGAGCAGTTCTTC CAISEGRIAYNEQFF
NA NA TRBJ1-1 TRBV7-2 TGTGCCAGCAGCTTAGTAAGAGGTCTGAACACTGAAGCTTTCTTT CASSLVRGLNTEAFF
NA NA TRBJ1-3 TRBV6-5 TGTGCCAGCACCCGGGGCTCTGGAAACACCATATATTTT CASTRGSGNTIYF
NA TRBD2 TRBJ2-5 TRBV5-1 TGCGCCAGCAGAAGCGGGAGGGCCGGGGAGACCCAGTACTTC CASRSGRAGETQYF
NA NA TRBJ2-3 TRBV18 TGTGCCAGCTCCGAAACCAGGGAAATGGGCACAGATACGCAGTATTTT CASSETREMGTDTQYF
NA TRBD2 TRBJ2-1 TRBV27 TGTGCCAGCAGGGCCCGGTTCGGGAGGGACAATGAGCAGTTCTTC CASRARFGRDNEQFF
NA TRBD2 TRBJ2-7 TRBV5-1 TGCGCCAGCAGCTGGCCGGTCGGCGGGAGTCCCGGCGAGCAGTACTTC CASSWPVGGSPGEQYF
NA NA TRBJ2-7 TRBV11-1 TGTGCCAGCAGCTTAGTGGTCCTGGGCGAGCAGTACTTC CASSLVVLGEQYF
NA TRBD1 TRBJ2-5 TRBV5-4 TGTGCCAGCAGCGTACGGACAGGGGCGGATGAGACCCAGTACTTC CASSVRTGADETQYF
NA NA TRBJ1-2 TRBV9 TGTGCCAGCAGCGCTGGAGGGGGCTACACCTTC CASSAGGGYTF
NA TRBD2 TRBJ2-2 TRBV6-1 TGTGCCAGCAGTGAGAGTCTAGCGGCGAACACCGGGGAGCTGTTTTTT CASSESLAANTGELFF
NA NA TRBJ2-1 TRBV7-3 TGTGCCAGCAGCTTACAGGACAATGAGCAGTTCTTC CASSLQDNEQFF
once NA TRBJ2-1 TRBV5-4 TGTGCCAGCAGCACTCGGACTGCTAACAATGAGCAGTTCTTC CASSTRTANNEQFF
NA NA TRBJ1-5 TRBV28 TGTGCCAGCAGTTCTATTATCACAGCCTTCTATAGCAATCAGCCCCAGCATTTT CASSSIITAFYSNQPQHF
NA NA TRBJ2-7 TRBV29-1 TGCAGCGTTGTCGACAGGAATTCCTACGAGCAGTACTTC CSVVDRNSYEQYF
NA NA TRBJ2-2 TRBV21-1 TGTGCCAGCAGCAAACCGGGACTAGCGGGCGCTTACACCGGGGAGCTGTTTTTT CASSKPGLAGAYTGELFF
NA TRBD2 TRBJ2-1 TRBV6-5 TGTGCCAGCAGTGAATTAGCGGGGGGAAATGAGCAGTTCTTC CASSELAGGNEQFF
NA NA TRBJ2-2 TRBV15 TGTGCCACCACCAGGGCGAACACCGGGGAGCTGTTTTTT CATTRANTGELFF
NA NA TRBJ1-4 TRBV7-8 TGTGCCAGCAGCCCGTACTTCAGGGGATCAACTAATGAAAAACTGTTTTTT CASSPYFRGSTNEKLFF
NA TRBD1 TRBJ1-1 TRBV5-1 TGCGCCAGCAGCAGTAGGACAGGCATGAACACTGAAGCTTTCTTT CASSSRTGMNTEAFF
NA NA TRBJ2-1 TRBV7-3 TGTGCCAGCAGCTATCCCGGGTCGGTCGGTGAGCAGTTCTTC CASSYPGSVGEQFF
NA TRBD2 TRBJ2-2 TRBV19 TGTGCCAGTAGTATTCCTCAGGGGCGAGGGGCATCGTCACTAGCGGGAGGGCCCGGGGAGCTGTTTTTT CASSIPQGRGASSLAGGPGELFF
NA NA TRBJ2-7 TRBV28 TGTGCCAGCAGTCCGCGGCGGCACCTATACGAGCAGTACTTC CASSPRRHLYEQYF
NA NA TRBJ2-7 TRBV6-5 TGTGCCACCTCGGCCAGGAGCTCCTACGAGCAGTACTTC CATSARSSYEQYF
NA TRBD2 TRBJ2-7 TRBV4-1 TGCGCCAGCAGCCACCCGGGACTAGCGGGAGGGAACTACGAGCAGTACTTC CASSHPGLAGGNYEQYF
NA NA TRBJ2-1 TRBV9 TGTGCCAGCAGCGTATCCAGCCAGGGCTACAATGAGCAGTTCTTC CASSVSSQGYNEQFF
once NA TRBJ1-1 TRBV5-4 TGTGCCAGCGATCATGACATTGGGGGGCTGAAGACTGAAGCTTTCTTT CASDHDIGGLKTEAFF
NA TRBD1 TRBJ1-1 TRBV18 TGTGCCAGCTCACTTCGGGACAGCTTGAACACTGAAGCTTTCTTT CASSLRDSLNTEAFF
NA TRBD2 TRBJ2-7 TRBV19 TGTGCCAGTAGTAGGAAAGGGACTAGCGGCTCCTACGAGCAGTACTTC CASSRKGTSGSYEQYF
NA TRBD1 TRBJ1-5 TRBV5-1 TGCGCCAGCAGTCCCGGACAGGAGAATCAGCCCCAACATTTT CASSPGQENQPQHF
once NA TRBJ1-2 TRBV5-1 TGCGCCAGCAGCTTGGTGGCAGAATCCTATGGCTACACCTTC CASSLVAESYGYTF
NA NA TRBJ1-4 TRBV18 TGTGCCAGCTCCTCGGGCAGCAGCACAACTAATGAAAAACTGTTTTTT CASSSGSSTTNEKLFF
once NA TRBJ2-5 TRBV5-4 TGTGCCAGCAGCTGGGACAACGTCCAAGAGACCCAGTACTTC CASSWDNVQETQYF
NA NA TRBJ2-2 TRBV27 TGTGCCAGCAGTTTGATCACCGGGGAGCTGTTTTTT CASSLITGELFF
NA NA TRBJ2-7 TRBV7-9 TGTGCCAGCAGCTTAGGGCAAGCCTTCTACGAGCAGTACTTC CASSLGQAFYEQYF
once NA TRBJ2-1 TRBV6-6 TGTGCCAGCAGTTACGGGCGGGTGGTCGACAATGAGCAGTTCTTC CASSYGRVVDNEQFF
NA TRBD1 TRBJ1-3 TRBV18 TGTGCCAGCTCACCCACGGGGACAGCTTCGGGAGGAAACACCATATATTTT CASSPTGTASGGNTIYF
NA NA TRBJ2-2 TRBV5-4 TGTGCCAGCAGCTTCATCCCAGCGAACACCGGGGAGCTGTTTTTT CASSFIPANTGELFF
few NA TRBJ2-5 TRBV5-1 TGCGCCAGCAGCTTGGGAGGAAGCCAAGAGACCCAGTACTTC CASSLGGSQETQYF
NA TRBD2 TRBJ2-3 TRBV5-8 TGTGCCAGCAGCCGCCCTGGGAGGGACCGGCGCACAGATACGCAGTATTTT CASSRPGRDRRTDTQYF
NA TRBD2 TRBJ2-3 TRBV9 TGTGCCAGCGAGGGCGGGAGGGGGCCAGATACGCAGTATTTT CASEGGRGPDTQYF
NA TRBD2 TRBJ2-7 TRBV5-1 TGCGCCAGCAGCTCGGCAGCGACTAGCGGGGGCTACGAGCAGTACTTC CASSSAATSGGYEQYF
NA TRBD2 TRBJ2-2 TRBV7-6 TGTGCCAGCAGCCCTAGCGGGTGGGCCGGGGAGCTGTTTTTT CASSPSGWAGELFF
NA NA TRBJ2-7 TRBV30 TGTGCCTGGAGTCGAGGCGGGGCCTCCTACGAGCAGTACTTC CAWSRGGASYEQYF
NA NA TRBJ1-5 TRBV19 TGTGCCAGTAGTATAGGCCCGGGTAAGAGCAATCAGCCCCAGCATTTT CASSIGPGKSNQPQHF
NA NA TRBJ2-7 TRBV5-1 TGCGCCAGCAGTTGGGACCCGCCTCGAACCTACGAGCAGTACTTC CASSWDPPRTYEQYF
NA NA TRBJ2-5 TRBV29-1 TGCAGCGTTGAAGAGGTAGGATTCCGGGAGACCCAGTACTTC CSVEEVGFRETQYF